This T cell receptor beta chain was sequenced during a study of T cell responses to AZD1222 COVID-19 vaccine. Profiling relied on immunoSEQ multiplex PCR, and the TCRdb table lists in-frame clones only, not all of them. The sample holds tens of thousands of clones, 75% to 95% seen once. Findings and caveats of the study: Females outnumbered males among donors, who were mostly white British; clonal diversity was possibly underestimated. No day 14 peak samples; only post-peak repertoires were characterized. Of the AZD1222 recipients, only 5 or 6 were seropositive at baseline.

V was clipped by 6 bases and J by 3 bases; unmatched bases: 6. This CDR3 comprises 15 residues. CDR1 and CDR2 (germline): SNHLY, FYNNEI. In regard to this clone: Its specificity is unknown.

This specimen consisted of peripheral blood, obtained on day 0 of MenACWY control vaccination. The gene calls are TRBV2 and TRBJ2-3; 10 bases line up with TRBD2. This sequence originates from an adult in good health. The CDR3 loop is CASSVRTSGTDTQYF. The CDR3 DNA reads TGTGCCAGCAGCGTCAGGACTAGCGGAACAGATACGCAGTATTTT.